This entry concerns a single TCR beta chain. This specimen belongs to a study of blood T cell repertoires in COVID-19. Clones were sequenced by immunoSEQ multiplex PCR, and TCRdb holds only the in-frame ones, with some missing. The sample includes hundreds of thousands of clones, over 80% seen only once; the top ten take roughly 10%. Trimming removed 4 bases at V and 0 bases at J, with 6 bases between. The length of the CDR3 is 13 residues. The germline V gene has CDR1 SEHNR and CDR2 FQNEAQ (reference sequence). This TCR was recovered from a woman in her 70s with COVID-19, enrolled during active disease. Material for sequencing was peripheral blood. The V gene is TRBV7-9, the J gene TRBJ1-2; no definite D call. The CDR3 here is CASSSQANYGYTF. Written as DNA, the CDR3 is TGTGCCAGCAGCTCCCAGGCTAACTATGGCTACACCTTC.